The sequence of this TCR beta chain was determined in a study of molecular identifiers for immune sequencing clone quantification listed by TCRdb under 2018. The study in broad terms: For a replicate experiment, RNA from approximately 20,000 or 100,000 naive CD8 T cells was divided into five aliquots, of which four were sequenced. CD8 T cells were used in a methods study to benchmark molecular-identifier clustering-based TCR repertoire sequencing (MIDCIRS) and TCR RNA copy counting. Summary of the overall study and its limitations: Identical TCR molecules sharing a barcode could cause highly expanded clone sizes to be underestimated. Modeling indicated about 3 TCR RNA copies recovered per cell, compared with around 10 by digital PCR, which implies a capture efficiency of approximately 30%. Spiked-in Jurkat TCR RNA (approximately 10 copies' worth), which is not part of the donor repertoire, was contained in the naive libraries. When barcode sub-clustering was not used, chimeric consensus sequences inflated TCR diversity, with chimeras reaching as high as 47%. Spiked-in Jurkat TCR RNA equivalent to a single cell was reported to be detectable even among some 910,000 naive CD8 T cells. In CMV-specific effector cells, clones with more than 20 RNA copies accounted for over 99% of molecules, whereas in naive cells such clones accounted for under 1%.

The library was prepared using PCR. Sequenced using a NextSeq 500. Preparation of bulk TCR libraries followed a previously described approach, with the TCR primers listed in Table S5. The Qiagen AllPrep DNA/RNA kit was used to purify total RNA. Before any analysis, reads coming from multiple sequencing runs of the same library were combined into one pool. The paper's processing steps were these. Reads were retained only if the reads had an exact TCR constant sequence, and the retained reads were trimmed to 150 nt and grouped according to their 12-nt molecular barcodes. Reads within each barcode group were sub-clustered using a 15% Levenshtein threshold, and quality-weighted consensus sequences were constructed for each RNA molecule. Non-functional sequences were excluded, and lower-count sequences lying one edit away from another sequence were also excluded. On the basis of fitting two negative binomial distributions, barcode sub-clusters with fewer than 20% of the maximum read count were discarded. TCRdb reworked the public reads: Q25 trimming with fastp, MiXCR clone assembly, productive beta chains retained. Rows matching on CDR3 protein sequence are summarized as one entry with the most common DNA and genes. These V and J calls originate from TCRdb's pipeline instead of the authors' own analysis. Counted in this sample were a few hundred thousand distinct CDR3 sequences; about 23% of them appeared once. The top ten clonotypes cover about 0.74% of the sample.

The CDR3 contains 14 residues, cysteine and phenylalanine counted. This entry keeps only the CDR3 DNA: 42 bases, framed from base 1. Sequences MDHEN (CDR1) and SYDVKM (CDR2) are obtained from the germline V gene. This clonotype was recorded many times. It lacks a known antigen. One end of the junction varies from germline; a read error may be responsible. Libraries of naive CD8 T cells were built from anywhere between about 20,000 and 1,000,000 sorted cells, with 10%, 30% or 50% of the purified RNA used. On a BD FACSAria II, naive CD8 T cells were FACS-sorted as CD8+CD4-CCR7+CD45RA+ and collected into RLT Plus buffer. Detection sensitivity was tested by spiking Jurkat RNA equal to 9 to 10 TCR copies' worth into samples containing 20,000-1,000,000 naive CD8 T cells. CD8 T cells were enriched with RosetteSep CD8+ T Cell Enrichment Cocktail and Ficoll-Paque, followed by ACK red cell lysis.

The sequenced sample was naive CD8+ T cells from blood, with Jurkat cell RNA spiked in. The cell subset or site label here, explained by the study, means: FACS-sorted CD8+CD4-CCR7+CD45RA+ naive T cells. The TCR sequence derives from a human donor in good health. Some libraries in this study had Jurkat cell RNA spiked in. This receptor chain uses TRBV28 and TRBJ1-1; TRBD1 is a weak D gene call, 6 bases matching. The bases are TGCGCCAGCAGCTTAAGGGGGATGAACACTGAAGCTTTCTTT. Its translation is CASSLRGMNTEAFF.